The 4 T cell receptor beta chains listed next were all sequenced from one sample in a study of metastatic and nonmetastatic thyroid tumors. Thyroid surgery was preceded by no treatment in any patient. MiXCR was used by TCRdb to re-call the PCR reads. Among approximately 28,000 clones listed, about 15% were seen once. The sample consisted of blood. The receptors shown here come from a male donor with papillary thyroid cancer or a benign thyroid nodule (not recorded which). Some clones in this sample may be carry-over from other donors' samples.

This clone was found many times. The chain is built from TRBV20-1 and TRBJ2-1, with 14 bases matching TRBD2. CDR1 DFQATT and CDR2 SNEGSKA come from the germline V gene (reference sequence). CDR3 length: 18 residues. Germline trimming cut 6 bases from V and 8 bases from J; bases unmatched to any gene: 18. CDR3 DNA: TGCAGTGCAAACGGACTAGCGGGAGGCCGAGGCCTCAGGGATGAGCAGTTCTTC. Amino acid sequence: CSANGLAGGRGLRDEQFF.

Comment on this clone: A much larger clone is a single base away; this may be a read error. The sample contains more than one DNA sequence encoding this CDR3. The gene calls are TRBV25-1 and TRBJ2-1; tentatively, D is TRBD2 (5 bases). Looked up from germline, CDR1 is MGHDK and CDR2 is SYGVNS. The length of the CDR3 is 14 residues. Deletions cut 3 bases from V and 12 bases from J, with 18 bases between. The CDR3 loop reads CASSEASRAWGQFF. The CDR3 bases are TGTGCCAGCAGTGAGGCTAGCCGTGCTTGGGGGCAGTTCTTC.

This clone has ten or more counts. CDR3 in DNA: TGTGCCAGCAGCTTTAGCGGGGTAAGCTCCTACGAGCAGTACTTC. Translated, it gives CASSFSGVSSYEQYF. The rearrangement joins TRBV7-2 to TRBJ2-7; 8 bases line up with TRBD2. In germline, CDR1 is SGHTA, CDR2 FQGNSA. This CDR3 contains 15 residues. The ends lost 3 bases at V and 0 bases at J; junction bases unmatched: 4.

This clone showed up many times. V gene TRBV6-1 combines with J gene TRBJ2-5, with D tentatively TRBD1 (5 bases). CDR3 length: 14 amino acids. Germline CDR1 and CDR2: MNHNS and SASEGT. Trimming removed 3 bases at V and 2 bases at J, with 10 bases between. This CDR3 reads CASSEGPGQETQYF. The CDR3 bases are TGTGCCAGCAGTGAGGGGCCCGGACAAGAGACCCAGTACTTC.